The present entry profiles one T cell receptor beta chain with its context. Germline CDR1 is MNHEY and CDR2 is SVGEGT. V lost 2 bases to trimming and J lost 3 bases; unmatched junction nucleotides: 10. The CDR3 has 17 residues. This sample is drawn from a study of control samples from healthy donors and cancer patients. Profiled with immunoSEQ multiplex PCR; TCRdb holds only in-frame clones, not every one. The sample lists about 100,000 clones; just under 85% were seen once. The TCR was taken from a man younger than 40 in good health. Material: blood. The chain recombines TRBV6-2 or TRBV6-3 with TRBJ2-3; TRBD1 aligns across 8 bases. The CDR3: CASSYRSFQGATDTQYF. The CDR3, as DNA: TGTGCCAGCAGTTACCGATCGTTTCAGGGGGCTACAGATACGCAGTATTTT.